The clone carrying this TCR beta chain was observed once. Germline assignment: CDR1 MNHEY and CDR2 SVGAGI. This CDR3 has 14 amino acids. The V and J ends lost 6 bases and 6 bases, in that order; junction bases with no gene match: 7. Primers: 60 Vbeta forward and 13 Jbeta reverse. Clones were sequenced by immunoSEQ multiplex PCR, and TCRdb holds only the in-frame ones, with some missing. The table includes some 190,000 clones, approximately 80% detected once. These data come from a study of cytomegalovirus exposure and HLA in healthy donors. This chain joins TRBV6-5 and TRBJ1-2; 10 nucleotides agree with TRBD1. What was sequenced was PBMCs. This receptor was obtained from a male donor in good health and CMV-seronegative. CDR3 sequence reads: CASSRTGGIDGYTF. The CDR3 nucleotides are TGTGCCAGCAGCCGGACAGGGGGAATAGATGGCTACACCTTC.